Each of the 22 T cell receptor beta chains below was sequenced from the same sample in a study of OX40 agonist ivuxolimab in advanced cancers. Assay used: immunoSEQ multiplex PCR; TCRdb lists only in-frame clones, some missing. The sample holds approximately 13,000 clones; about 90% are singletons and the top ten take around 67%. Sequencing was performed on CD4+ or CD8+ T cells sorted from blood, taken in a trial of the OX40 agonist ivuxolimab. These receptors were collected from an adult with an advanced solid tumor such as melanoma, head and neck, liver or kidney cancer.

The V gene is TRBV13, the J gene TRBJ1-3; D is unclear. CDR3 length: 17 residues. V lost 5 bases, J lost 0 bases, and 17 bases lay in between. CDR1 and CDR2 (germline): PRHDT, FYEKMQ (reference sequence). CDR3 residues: CASSLLWAAGSGNTIYF. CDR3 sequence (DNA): TGTGCCAGCAGCCTCCTTTGGGCCGCCGGCTCTGGAAACACCATATATTTT. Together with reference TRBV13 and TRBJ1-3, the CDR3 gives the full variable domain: AAGVIQSPRHLIKEKRETATLKCYPIPRHDTVYWYQQGPGQDPQFLISFYEKMQSDKGSIPDRFSAQQFSDYHSELNMSSLELGDSALYFCASSLLWAAGSGNTIYFGEGSWLTVV.

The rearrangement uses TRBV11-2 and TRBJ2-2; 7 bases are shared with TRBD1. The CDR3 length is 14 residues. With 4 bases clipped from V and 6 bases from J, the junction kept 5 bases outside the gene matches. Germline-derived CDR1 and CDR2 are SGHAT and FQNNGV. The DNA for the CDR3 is TGTGCCAGCAGCTCTAGACAGGGTGCCGGGGAGCTGTTTTTT. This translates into CASSSRQGAGELFF.

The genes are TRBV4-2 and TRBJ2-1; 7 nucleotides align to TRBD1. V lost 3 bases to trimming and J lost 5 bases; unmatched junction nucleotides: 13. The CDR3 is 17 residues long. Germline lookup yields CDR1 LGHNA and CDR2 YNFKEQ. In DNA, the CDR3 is TGTGCCAGCAGCCAGGGAGTAACAGGGGTGCAGGACAATGAGCAGTTCTTC. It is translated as CASSQGVTGVQDNEQFF.

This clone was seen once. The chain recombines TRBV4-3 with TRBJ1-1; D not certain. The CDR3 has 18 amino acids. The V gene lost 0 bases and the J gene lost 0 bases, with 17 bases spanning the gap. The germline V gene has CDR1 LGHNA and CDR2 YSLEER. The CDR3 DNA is TGCGCCAGCAGCCAAGATTTGAGTGCTTGGGTTATGAACACTGAAGCTTTCTTT. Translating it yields CASSQDLSAWVMNTEAFF.

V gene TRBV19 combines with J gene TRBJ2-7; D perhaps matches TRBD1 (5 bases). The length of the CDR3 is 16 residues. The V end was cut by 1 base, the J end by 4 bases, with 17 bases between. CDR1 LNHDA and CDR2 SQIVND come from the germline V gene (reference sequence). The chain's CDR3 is CASSIGLGAARYEQYF. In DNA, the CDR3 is TGTGCCAGTAGTATAGGGCTTGGGGCCGCCCGGTACGAGCAGTACTTC.

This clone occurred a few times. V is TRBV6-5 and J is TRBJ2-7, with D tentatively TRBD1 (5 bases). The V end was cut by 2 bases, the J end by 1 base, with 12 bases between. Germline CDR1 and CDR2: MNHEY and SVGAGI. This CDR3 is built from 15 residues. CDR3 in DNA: TGTGCCAGCAGTTACCACAGGCTCCCTTCCTACGAGCAGTACTTC. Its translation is CASSYHRLPSYEQYF.

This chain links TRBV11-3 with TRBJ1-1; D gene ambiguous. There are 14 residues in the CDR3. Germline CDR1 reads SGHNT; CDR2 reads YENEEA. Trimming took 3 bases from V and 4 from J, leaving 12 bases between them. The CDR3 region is CASSLSDRGTEAFF. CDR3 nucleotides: TGTGCCAGCAGCTTGTCGGACCGAGGCACTGAAGCTTTCTTT.

CDR3 region: CAISPRGMMSSYNEQFF. CDR3 DNA: TGTGCCATCAGTCCGCGGGGAATGATGAGCTCCTACAATGAGCAGTTCTTC. J is TRBJ2-1 and V is TRBV10-3; tentative D call: TRBD2 (6 bases). Trimming cost V 5 bases and J 0 bases, with 17 bases left between them. The CDR3 extends over 17 amino acids. Germline V gene sequence: CDR1 ENHRY, CDR2 SYGVKD.

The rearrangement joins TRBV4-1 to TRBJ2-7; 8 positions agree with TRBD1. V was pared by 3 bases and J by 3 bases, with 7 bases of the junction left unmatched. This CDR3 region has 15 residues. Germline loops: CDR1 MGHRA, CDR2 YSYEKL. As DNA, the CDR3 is TGCGCCAGCAGCCACTCCAGGGGGCGAAGCTACGAGCAGTACTTC. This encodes CASSHSRGRSYEQYF.

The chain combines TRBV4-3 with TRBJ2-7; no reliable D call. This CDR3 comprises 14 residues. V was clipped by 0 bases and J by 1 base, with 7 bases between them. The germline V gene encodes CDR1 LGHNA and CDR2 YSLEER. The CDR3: CASSQEVQSYEQYF. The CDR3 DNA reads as TGCGCCAGCAGCCAAGAGGTACAGTCCTACGAGCAGTACTTC.

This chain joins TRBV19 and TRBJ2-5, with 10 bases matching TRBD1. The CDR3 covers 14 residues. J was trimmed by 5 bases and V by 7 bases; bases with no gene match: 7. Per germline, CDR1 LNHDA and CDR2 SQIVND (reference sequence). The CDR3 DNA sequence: TGTGCCAGTAAAGGGACAGGGGAGGGGGAGACCCAGTACTTC. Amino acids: CASKGTGEGETQYF.

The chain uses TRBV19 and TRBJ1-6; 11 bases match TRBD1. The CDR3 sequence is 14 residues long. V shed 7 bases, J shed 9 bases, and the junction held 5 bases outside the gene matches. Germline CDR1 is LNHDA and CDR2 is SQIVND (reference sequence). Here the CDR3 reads CASTPGTGGSPLHF. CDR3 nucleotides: TGTGCCAGTACCCCCGGGACAGGGGGTTCACCCCTCCACTTT. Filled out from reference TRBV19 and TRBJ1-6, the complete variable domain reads DGGITQSPKYLFRKEGQNVTLSCEQNLNHDAMYWYRQDPGQGLRLIYYSQIVNDFQKGDIAEGYSVSREKKESFPLTVTSAQKNPTAFYLCASTPGTGGSPLHFGNGTRLTVT.

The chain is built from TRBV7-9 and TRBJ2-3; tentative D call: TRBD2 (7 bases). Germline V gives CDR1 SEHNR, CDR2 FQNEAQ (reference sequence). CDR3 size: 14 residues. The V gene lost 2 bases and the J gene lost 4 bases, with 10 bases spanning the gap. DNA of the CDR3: TGTGCCAGCAGCTTAAGGGGGGGGGCAGATACGCAGTATTTT. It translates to CASSLRGGADTQYF. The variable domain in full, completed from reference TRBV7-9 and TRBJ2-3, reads DTGVSQNPRHKITKRGQNVTFRCDPISEHNRLYWYRQTLGQGPEFLTYFQNEAQLEKSRLLSDRFSAERPKGSFSTLEIQRTEQGDSAMYLCASSLRGGADTQYFGPGTRLTVL.

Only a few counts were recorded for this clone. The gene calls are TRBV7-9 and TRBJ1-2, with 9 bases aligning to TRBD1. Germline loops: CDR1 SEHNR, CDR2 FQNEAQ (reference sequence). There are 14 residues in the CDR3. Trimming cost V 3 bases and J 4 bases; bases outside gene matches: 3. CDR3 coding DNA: TGTGCCAGCAGCTTGACAGGGGGTACCTATGGCTACACCTTC. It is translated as CASSLTGGTYGYTF.

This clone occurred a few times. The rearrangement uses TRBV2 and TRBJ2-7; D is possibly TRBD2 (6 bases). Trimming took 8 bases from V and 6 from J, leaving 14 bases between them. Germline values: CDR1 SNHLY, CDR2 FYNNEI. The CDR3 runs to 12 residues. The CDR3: CASRRGGGEQYF. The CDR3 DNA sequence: TGTGCCAGCCGCCGGGGAGGTGGCGAGCAGTACTTC.

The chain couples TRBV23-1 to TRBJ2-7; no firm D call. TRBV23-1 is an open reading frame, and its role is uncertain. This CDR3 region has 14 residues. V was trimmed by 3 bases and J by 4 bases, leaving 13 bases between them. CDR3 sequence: CASSQERSSYEQYF. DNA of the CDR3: TGCGCCAGCAGTCAGGAGAGGAGTAGTTACGAGCAGTACTTC.

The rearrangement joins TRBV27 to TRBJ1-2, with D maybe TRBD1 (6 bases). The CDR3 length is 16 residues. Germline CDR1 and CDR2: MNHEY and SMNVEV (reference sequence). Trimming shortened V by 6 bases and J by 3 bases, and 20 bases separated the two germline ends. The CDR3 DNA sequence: TGTGCCAGCAGCAGTCTTTCAGGGGCGGAGGACTATGGCTACACCTTC. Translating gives CASSSLSGAEDYGYTF.

CDR3 protein: CASSHPNTTDRNTGELFF. As DNA, the CDR3 is TGTGCCAGCAGCCACCCCAACACCACCGACAGGAACACCGGGGAGCTGTTTTTT. The chain couples TRBV9 to TRBJ2-2; TRBD1 might be the D (5 bases). Trimming took off 4 bases at V and 1 base at J, with 20 bases between the two ends. Germline-derived CDR1 and CDR2 are SGDLS and YYNGEE. The CDR3 totals 18 residues.

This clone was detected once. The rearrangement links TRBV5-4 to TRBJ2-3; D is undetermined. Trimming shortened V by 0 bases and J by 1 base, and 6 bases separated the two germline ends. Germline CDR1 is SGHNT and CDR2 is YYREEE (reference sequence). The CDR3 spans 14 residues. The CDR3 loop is CASSLVPGTDTQYF. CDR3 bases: TGTGCCAGCAGCTTGGTACCGGGCACAGATACGCAGTATTTT. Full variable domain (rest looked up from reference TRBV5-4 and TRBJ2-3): ETGVTQSPTHLIKTRGQQVTLRCSSQSGHNTVSWYQQALGQGPQFIFQYYREEENGRGNFPPRFSGLQFPNYSSELNVNALELDDSALYLCASSLVPGTDTQYFGPGTRLTVL.

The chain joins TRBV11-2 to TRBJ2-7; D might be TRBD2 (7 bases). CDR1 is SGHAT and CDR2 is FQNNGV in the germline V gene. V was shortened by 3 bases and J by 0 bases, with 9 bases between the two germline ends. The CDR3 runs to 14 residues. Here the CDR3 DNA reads TGTGCCAGCAGCTTGGGGGGGCCCTCCTACGAGCAGTACTTC. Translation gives CASSLGGPSYEQYF.

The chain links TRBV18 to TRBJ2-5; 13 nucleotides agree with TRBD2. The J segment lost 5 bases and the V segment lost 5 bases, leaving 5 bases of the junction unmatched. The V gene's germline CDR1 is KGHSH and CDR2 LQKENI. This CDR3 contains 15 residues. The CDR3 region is CASSWTSGSGETQYF. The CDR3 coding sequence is TGTGCCAGCTCATGGACTAGCGGGAGTGGGGAGACCCAGTACTTC.

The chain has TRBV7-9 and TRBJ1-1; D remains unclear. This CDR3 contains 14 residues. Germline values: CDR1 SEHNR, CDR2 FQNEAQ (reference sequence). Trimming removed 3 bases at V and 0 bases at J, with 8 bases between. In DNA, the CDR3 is TGTGCCAGCAGCTTCGACCTTTTGAACACTGAAGCTTTCTTT. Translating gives CASSFDLLNTEAFF.